A single T cell receptor (beta chain) is shown here with its context. The CDR3 loop spans 15 amino acids. Trimming removed 8 bases from V and 3 bases from J, with 17 bases in between. CDR1 is SNHLY and CDR2 is FYNNEI in the germline V gene. TCRdb's copy holds only in-frame clones and misses some; the assay was immunoSEQ multiplex PCR. Of roughly 100,000 clones listed, roughly 80% are singletons. The record originates from a study of blood T cell repertoires in COVID-19. Looking at the study overall: T cells, B-cell-depleted T cells, or PBMCs supplied cDNA or gDNA.

The sample taken for sequencing was peripheral blood. The sequence was obtained from a woman older than 75 with acute or convalescent COVID-19. The chain employs TRBV2 and TRBJ2-1; a weak D match, TRBD2 (6 bases). CDR3 sequence reads: CASGWGSGSYNEQFF. CDR3 nucleotides: TGTGCCAGCGGCTGGGGTAGCGGCAGCTACAATGAGCAGTTCTTC.